This TCR beta chain emerged from a study of identical twins. TCRdb redid the calling of the 5' RACE reads with MiXCR, one entry per CDR3 protein. Of about 520,000 distinct CDR3 sequences in the sample, roughly 21% were seen once. As concerns this clonotype: Antigen unknown.

Study-wide findings and caveats: Partly confounded zero-insertion analyses could result from invariant MAIT and iNKT cells. In cord blood, abundant beta clonotypes had fewer insertions; memory showed no trend.

This sample also appeared in a second study, on T cells expressing NK-cell markers. As reported in that work: Clarity on HCMV specificity was lacking for the expanded NKG2C+ T cell clones.

The material sequenced was CD4+ T cells sorted from blood. This sequence originates from a woman under 30 in good health.

CDR3 coding DNA: TGCGCCAGCAGCCTCGAGGGTCCGGGGGTAGGCGCAGATACGCAGTATTTT. It translates to CASSLEGPGVGADTQYF. The V call is TRBV5-1, the J call TRBJ2-3, with a weak D call TRBD2 (6 bases). Germline lookup yields CDR1 SGHRS and CDR2 YFSETQ. The CDR3 runs to 17 residues. Between the trimmed V and J ends, which lost 4 bases and 4 bases, there was a span of 22 bases.